What follows is one TCR beta chain and its context. The data originate from a study of CXCR3-negative and CXCR3-positive naive CD8 T cells. Carrying UMI labels, the TRB cDNA libraries were prepared through 5' RACE. Using the 5' RACE reads, TCRdb records one entry per CDR3 protein without DNA. This repertoire comprises about 130,000 distinct CDR3 sequences; its ten largest clones make up nearly 0.5%. The CDR3 length is 19 residues. Per the germline V gene, CDR1 is MNHNS and CDR2 is SASEGT. The source of this sequence is a human donor in good health. Some clones in this sample may be carry-over from other donors' samples. The chain has TRBV6-1 and TRBJ2-1; TCRdb's assignment of TRBD2 cannot be checked, as there is no DNA. The sequencing input was naive CXCR3- CD8+ T cells from blood. Subset indicated: CD45RO-CCR7+CD27+CD95- naive CD8+ T cells lacking CXCR3 (TNR3-). CDR3 sequence: CASSEEGLAGGPSYNEQFF.